These T cell receptor beta chains were read from a single sample in a study of T cell repertoires in cytomegalovirus infection. MiXCR was run by TCRdb on the reads, yielding one entry per CDR3 protein. The repertoire consists of about 180,000 distinct CDR3 sequences, with about 15% occurring once and the leading ten covering 25% to 30%. Source material: PBMCs. These receptors all come from a human donor in good health (CMV status not recorded). Some clones in this sample may be carry-over from other donors' samples. CDR3s include the opening cysteine and the closing phenylalanine or tryptophan. Each record gives: J gene, D gene, clone size, V gene, CDR3 DNA, CDR3 protein. D genes are given only for firm matches. Clone size is stated in some rows and not others, as once, few, many or a class when expanded.

>TRBJ2-1|-|few|TRBV27
TGTGCCAGCAGTTTGTCCGGGAACGGTGGCGATGAGCAGTTCTTC
CASSLSGNGGDEQFF
>TRBJ1-1|TRBD1|many|TRBV12-3/TRBV12-4
TGTGCCAGCAGTAAACAGGGGGCGATCGCTGAAGCTTTCTTT
CASSKQGAIAEAFF
>TRBJ1-1|-|many|TRBV12-5
TGTGCTAGTGCTCCTTGGACTGAAGCTTTCTTT
CASAPWTEAFF
>TRBJ2-1|TRBD1|few|TRBV5-4
TGTGCCAGCAGCTTACCGGGACAGGGGGCGAATGAGCAGTTCTTC
CASSLPGQGANEQFF
>TRBJ1-2|-|many|TRBV11-2
TGTGCCAGCAGCTTATCCCCTTTGATCTCAAATGGCTACACCTTC
CASSLSPLISNGYTF
>TRBJ2-7|TRBD1|few|TRBV5-4
TGTGCCAGCAGCGAGGACAGGAGCTCCTACGAGCAGTACTTC
CASSEDRSSYEQYF
>TRBJ1-2|-|-|TRBV28
TGTGCCAGCAGTTTAGAGATTGCAGCGGGGCCCGACTATGGCTACACCTTC
CASSLEIAAGPDYGYTF
>TRBJ2-7|TRBD1|many|TRBV7-8
TGTGCCAGCAGCTTAGGACAGGGGGCGTTCAGCCTCTACGAGCAGTACTTC
CASSLGQGAFSLYEQYF
>TRBJ2-1|TRBD2|-|TRBV27
TGTGCCAGCAGTTTCCGCTGGGAACTAGCGCTAAACAATGAGCAGTTCTTC
CASSFRWELALNNEQFF
>TRBJ2-5|-|few|TRBV2
TGTGCCAGCATTCAAGGGGGTCGAGTATGGGGGGAAGGAAGAACCCAGTACTTC
CASIQGGRVWGEGRTQYF
>TRBJ2-2|-|few|TRBV7-2
TGTGCCAGCAGCTCGCAGGCAGGCCAGAACACCGGGGAGCTGTTTTTT
CASSSQAGQNTGELFF
>TRBJ1-1|-|many|TRBV7-2
TGTGCCAGCAGCCGCCGCGGGGGGGAAAGACTGAACACTGAAGCTTTCTTT
CASSRRGGERLNTEAFF
>TRBJ2-7|TRBD2|-|TRBV29-1
TGCAGCGTCTTAGCGGGACCTTCCTACGAGCAGTACTTC
CSVLAGPSYEQYF
>TRBJ2-7|-|-|TRBV6-5
TGTGCCAGCCGTGGCAGCCTAGCCTACGAGCAGTACTTC
CASRGSLAYEQYF
>TRBJ2-1|-|-|TRBV29-1
TGCAGCGCCCAGGGAGTTGATGAGCAGTTCTTC
CSAQGVDEQFF
>TRBJ2-2|TRBD1|many|TRBV7-3
TGTGCCAGCAGTCCTGAACAGGGGTTCCGTCTTACCGGGGAGCTGTTTTTT
CASSPEQGFRLTGELFF
>TRBJ2-2|-|-|TRBV20-1
TGCAGTGCTAGAGGTTGGGGACGGGGCACCGGGGAGCTGTTTTTT
CSARGWGRGTGELFF
>TRBJ2-5|TRBD2|many|TRBV7-9
TGTGCCAGCAGCTCCTCGACTAGCGGGGGAAAGACCCAGTACTTC
CASSSSTSGGKTQYF
>TRBJ2-7|TRBD1|many|TRBV28
TGTGCCAGTCCGGGACAGGGGTACGAGCAGTACTTC
CASPGQGYEQYF
>TRBJ1-2|-|many|TRBV7-2
TGTGCCAGCAGCTCCTTGGGACCGAGCTATGGCTACACCTTC
CASSSLGPSYGYTF
>TRBJ1-2|TRBD1|many|TRBV7-2
TGTGCCAGCAGTTCCACCTCCGGGACAGCTAACTATGGCTACACCTTC
CASSSTSGTANYGYTF
>TRBJ2-7|TRBD1|few|TRBV28
TGTGCCAGCAGTCCCGCCGCGACAGGGGCCTACGAGCAGTACTTC
CASSPAATGAYEQYF
>TRBJ2-3|-|-|TRBV7-6
TGTGCCAGCAGCTCCCTTCGGACAGATACGCAGTATTTT
CASSSLRTDTQYF
>TRBJ2-5|TRBD1|many|TRBV10-3
TGTGCCATCTCAAATACAGGGGGCGGAGGAGAGACCCAGTACTTC
CAISNTGGGGETQYF
>TRBJ2-5|-|-|TRBV20-1
TGCAGTGCTAGAGGTGGTCCTCAAGAGACCCAGTACTTC
CSARGGPQETQYF
>TRBJ2-7|-|many|TRBV10-3
TGTGCCATCAGTGACCCTTCAGGGGCGGGTATTGCCTACGAGCAGTACTTC
CAISDPSGAGIAYEQYF
>TRBJ1-2|-|many|TRBV12-3/TRBV12-4
TGTGCCAGCAGCCCCGACAGGCGGAAGCGAGGCTACACCTTC
CASSPDRRKRGYTF
>TRBJ1-5|-|many|TRBV12-5
TGTGCTAGTGGTTTTGGAGGGAATCAGCCCCAGCATTTT
CASGFGGNQPQHF